These T cell receptor beta chains were read from a single sample in a study of OX40 agonist ivuxolimab in advanced cancers. Assay: immunoSEQ multiplex PCR; the TCRdb copy retains only in-frame clones and omits some. Of roughly 87,000 clones in the sample, roughly 93% are singletons; the top ten hold around 0.71%. The sample here was CD4+ or CD8+ T cells sorted from blood, taken in a trial of the OX40 agonist ivuxolimab. The receptors stem from an adult with an advanced solid tumor such as melanoma, head and neck, liver or kidney cancer. Each CDR3 is given with its conserved first and last residue. The D gene is left open where the match is weak. Expanded clones get a size class; other rows say once, few or many, or leave the size out.

V gene: TRBV9; J gene: TRBJ2-2; clone size: once; D gene: -; CDR3 protein: CASSVGLVSSNTGELFF; CDR3 DNA: TGTGCCAGCAGCGTAGGGTTGGTTTCTAGCAACACCGGGGAGCTGTTTTTT
V gene: TRBV9; J gene: TRBJ1-6; clone size: -; D gene: TRBD1; CDR3 protein: CASSVALQTGTNSPLHF; CDR3 DNA: TGTGCCAGCAGCGTGGCCCTCCAGACAGGGACTAATTCACCCCTCCACTTT
V gene: TRBV29-1; J gene: TRBJ1-3; clone size: -; D gene: -; CDR3 protein: CSVTGPIGNTIYF; CDR3 DNA: TGCAGCGTTACAGGGCCGATTGGAAACACCATATATTTT
V gene: TRBV6-5; J gene: TRBJ1-1; clone size: -; D gene: -; CDR3 protein: CASSYFSRGPEAFF; CDR3 DNA: TGTGCCAGCAGTTACTTCTCCCGGGGACCTGAAGCTTTCTTT
V gene: TRBV28; J gene: TRBJ1-6; clone size: -; D gene: TRBD1; CDR3 protein: CASRQGRSYNSPLHF; CDR3 DNA: TGTGCCAGCCGACAGGGGAGATCCTATAATTCACCCCTCCACTTT
V gene: TRBV28; J gene: TRBJ2-1; clone size: once; D gene: -; CDR3 protein: CASTPPHTQASSYNEQFF; CDR3 DNA: TGTGCCAGCACCCCCCCACACACACAGGCCTCTTCCTACAATGAGCAGTTCTTC
V gene: TRBV28; J gene: TRBJ1-6; clone size: -; D gene: -; CDR3 protein: CASSGRAAGSDNSPLHF; CDR3 DNA: TGTGCCAGCAGCGGCCGGGCGGCAGGCTCCGATAATTCACCCCTCCACTTT
V gene: TRBV9; J gene: TRBJ2-1; clone size: -; D gene: TRBD2; CDR3 protein: CASSVDESTSGAGEQFF; CDR3 DNA: TGTGCCAGCAGCGTAGATGAAAGCACTAGCGGGGCGGGTGAGCAGTTCTTC
V gene: TRBV18; J gene: TRBJ2-3; clone size: -; D gene: -; CDR3 protein: CASSDLTDTQYF; CDR3 DNA: TGTGCCAGCTCGGATCTGACAGATACGCAGTATTTT
V gene: TRBV9; J gene: TRBJ1-5; clone size: -; D gene: -; CDR3 protein: CASSVGGNSNQPQHF; CDR3 DNA: TGTGCCAGCAGCGTAGGGGGAAATAGCAATCAGCCCCAGCATTTT
V gene: TRBV9; J gene: TRBJ2-3; clone size: -; D gene: -; CDR3 protein: CASSVGVGLDTQYF; CDR3 DNA: TGTGCCAGCAGCGTAGGTGTGGGGTTAGATACGCAGTATTTT
V gene: TRBV28; J gene: TRBJ1-3; clone size: -; D gene: -; CDR3 protein: CASTRPGGSGNTIYF; CDR3 DNA: TGTGCCAGCACTCGCCCGGGGGGCTCTGGAAACACCATATATTTT
V gene: TRBV5-1; J gene: TRBJ2-1; clone size: -; D gene: -; CDR3 protein: CASSLAGTAYNEQFF; CDR3 DNA: TGCGCCAGCAGCTTGGCAGGGACTGCCTACAATGAGCAGTTCTTC
V gene: TRBV5-1; J gene: TRBJ1-2; clone size: -; D gene: TRBD1; CDR3 protein: CASSILGDSSNYGYTF; CDR3 DNA: TGCGCCAGCAGCATCTTAGGGGACAGCTCTAACTATGGCTACACCTTC
V gene: TRBV6-1; J gene: TRBJ2-2; clone size: -; D gene: -; CDR3 protein: CASRTLNTGELFF; CDR3 DNA: TGTGCCAGCAGAACTTTAAACACCGGGGAGCTGTTTTTT
V gene: TRBV5-1; J gene: TRBJ2-1; clone size: once; D gene: -; CDR3 protein: CASSVRDDRSNEQFF; CDR3 DNA: TGCGCCAGCAGCGTCCGGGACGACCGCTCCAATGAGCAGTTCTTC